The entry below describes one T cell receptor (beta chain). The data stem from a study of blood T cell repertoires in COVID-19. Trimming pared 2 bases from V and 8 bases from J, leaving 15 bases between. This CDR3 is built from 14 residues. The V gene's germline CDR1 is KGHSH and CDR2 LQKENI. The authors' processing: Reference gene primer amplification gave estimated nucleated cell counts. Method: immunoSEQ multiplex PCR; TCRdb's copy keeps in-frame clones and lacks some. That table furnishes V, J and clone size, whereas the DNA furnished D and trimming. The sample lists 150,000 or so clones, 80% to 95% occurring once.

This TCR came from a woman between 50 and 59 years old with acute or convalescent COVID-19. Material: peripheral blood. The V call is TRBV18, the J call TRBJ1-1; perhaps TRBD1 as D (5 bases). The CDR3 sequence is CASSPSEGSTEAFF. In DNA, the CDR3 is TGTGCCAGCTCACCATCGGAGGGGTCAACGGAAGCTTTCTTT.